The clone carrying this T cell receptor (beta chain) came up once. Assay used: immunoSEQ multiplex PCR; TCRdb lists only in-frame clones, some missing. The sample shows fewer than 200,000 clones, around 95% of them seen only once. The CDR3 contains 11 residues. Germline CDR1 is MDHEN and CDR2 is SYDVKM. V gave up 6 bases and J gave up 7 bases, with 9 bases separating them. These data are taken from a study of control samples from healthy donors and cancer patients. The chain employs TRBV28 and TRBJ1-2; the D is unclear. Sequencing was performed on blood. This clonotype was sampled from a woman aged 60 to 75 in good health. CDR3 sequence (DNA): TGTGCCAGCAGGGCTTTGGGTGGCTACACCTTC. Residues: CASRALGGYTF.